The 11 T cell receptor beta chains presented below share a single source sample, sequenced in a study of chemoradiotherapy in HPV16-positive cancers. Profiling relied on immunoSEQ multiplex PCR, and the TCRdb table lists in-frame clones only, not all of them. The sample lists 9,500 to 15,000 clones, roughly 90% occurring once. This sample comprised blood, obtained from a patient who underwent chemoradiotherapy. All receptors come from a human donor with HPV-associated anogenital cancer.

In its sample, this clone was seen once. At the DNA level, this CDR3 is encoded by other sequences in the same sample as well. The gene calls are TRBV6-4 and TRBJ2-3; the match to TRBD2 covers 9 bases. The trim removed 3 bases at V and 3 bases at J, leaving 1 base unmatched. The CDR3 spans 14 residues. CDR1 and CDR2 from the germline V gene are MRHNA and SNTAGT. CDR3 loop: CASSEAGGTDTQYF. In DNA form, the CDR3 reads TGTGCCAGCAGTGAAGCGGGGGGTACAGATACGCAGTATTTT.

This sequence joins TRBV11-2 and TRBJ1-1; 8 bases align to TRBD1. J lost 0 bases, V lost 5 bases, and 8 bases had no gene match. The V gene's germline CDR1 is SGHAT and CDR2 FQNNGV. This CDR3 contains 16 residues. The CDR3 protein is CASSPGTGNMNTEAFF. The CDR3, as DNA: TGTGCCAGCAGCCCTGGGACAGGTAACATGAACACTGAAGCTTTCTTT.

This chain joins TRBV7-3 and TRBJ2-1; D may match TRBD1 or TRBD2 (5 bases each). V lost 3 bases and J 9 bases, leaving 21 bases between the germline ends. Germline values: CDR1 SGHTA, CDR2 FQGTGA. This CDR3 is built from 16 residues. DNA for the CDR3: TGTGCCAGCAGCTTGTACGGGTCTGCCATGAGGGGTGAGCAGTTCTTC. It is translated as CASSLYGSAMRGEQFF.

This chain uses TRBV7-3 with TRBJ2-2; tentatively, D is TRBD1 (6 bases). V lost 5 bases, J lost 2 bases, and 15 bases lay in between. Germline CDR1 is SGHTA and CDR2 is FQGTGA. The CDR3 consists of 16 residues. The CDR3 nucleotides read TGTGCCAGCAGCGTATACGGACAGAGTAACACCGGGGAGCTGTTTTTT. Amino acids: CASSVYGQSNTGELFF.

CDR3 DNA sequence: TGCGCCAGCAGCCAAGCAAAGTCCGGGGCGAATGAAAAACTGTTTTTT. As protein: CASSQAKSGANEKLFF. This chain joins TRBV4-1 and TRBJ1-4, with D possibly TRBD1 on 5 matching bases. Germline V gene lookup returns CDR1 MGHRA and CDR2 YSYEKL. CDR3 length: 16 amino acids. V was trimmed by 1 base and J by 5 bases, leaving 14 bases between them.

The chain carries TRBV29-1 and TRBJ1-2; D is possibly TRBD1 (5 bases). V lost 7 bases, J lost 3 bases, and 21 bases lay in between. The CDR3 sequence is 15 residues long. Per germline, CDR1 SQVTM and CDR2 ANQGSEA. CDR3 sequence reads: CSALTVGIIDYGYTF. The CDR3 DNA is TGCAGCGCCCTGACAGTGGGTATTATTGACTATGGCTACACCTTC.

CDR3 nucleotide sequence: TGTGCCAGCAGCTTAGCGGACAGAGCTAACACTGAAGCTTTCTTT. Its translation is CASSLADRANTEAFF. The genes are TRBV7-9 and TRBJ1-1; perhaps TRBD1 as D (6 bases). Germline CDR1 reads SEHNR; CDR2 reads FQNEAQ (reference sequence). This CDR3 contains 15 residues. V was clipped by 0 bases and J by 2 bases, with 10 bases between them.

This sequence joins TRBV5-4 and TRBJ1-1; possibly TRBD1 for D (5 bases). The CDR3 length is 13 residues. Trimming pared 4 bases from V and 1 base from J, leaving 8 bases between. From germline, CDR1 is SGHNT and CDR2 YYREEE (reference sequence). The CDR3 sequence: CASSGAGNTEAFF. CDR3 in DNA: TGTGCCAGCAGCGGGGCAGGGAACACTGAAGCTTTCTTT. Variable domain in full (rest from reference TRBV5-4 and TRBJ1-1): ETGVTQSPTHLIKTRGQQVTLRCSSQSGHNTVSWYQQALGQGPQFIFQYYREEENGRGNFPPRFSGLQFPNYSSELNVNALELDDSALYLCASSGAGNTEAFFGQGTRLTVV.

This sequence joins TRBV30 and TRBJ2-5; a weak D match, TRBD1 (5 bases). With the DNA end fitting TRBJ2-7 better, the J assignment may be wrong. From germline, CDR1 is GTSNPN and CDR2 SVGIG (reference sequence). The CDR3 loop spans 17 amino acids. CDR3 DNA sequence: TGTGCCTGGAGTGCCCCTCCCAGGGCGTTTGCCACCTACGAGCAGTACTTC. Its protein is CAWSAPPRAFATYEQYF.

This clone has only a few counts. The chain uses TRBV18 and TRBJ1-6, with D perhaps matching TRBD1 (5 bases). The V gene's germline CDR1 is KGHSH and CDR2 LQKENI. V was shortened by 6 bases and J by 10 bases, with 19 bases between the two germline ends. This CDR3 has 15 residues. The chain's CDR3 is CASSTGQGPLSPLHF. In DNA, the CDR3 is TGTGCCAGCTCTACCGGGCAGGGCCCCCTGTCACCCCTCCACTTT.

V is TRBV27 and J is TRBJ2-2; D is undetermined. V lost 6 bases and J lost 7, with 27 bases in between. Germline CDR1 and CDR2: MNHEY and SMNVEV (reference sequence). The CDR3 has 18 residues. The CDR3 region has the DNA TGTGCCAGCAGGGATCAACAAGGAGTGGCTAGAATAAACGGGGAGCTGTTTTTT. This translates into CASRDQQGVARINGELFF.